The clone carrying this T cell receptor (beta chain) has just a few counts. The antigen remains unidentified. This entry belongs to a study of early T cells in non-severe SARS-CoV-2 infection. Individual cDNA molecules carried attached unique molecular identifiers. TCRdb analysed the 5' RACE reads with MiXCR anew, one entry per CDR3 protein. The sample records some 120,000 distinct CDR3 sequences, 14% to 15% being singletons. Study-wide findings and caveats: Sequences matched to VDJdb favored anti-spike CD8 responses, while private and CD4 specificities were missed.

Trimming removed 2 bases from V and 2 bases from J, with 3 bases in between. Germline CDR1 and CDR2: MGHRA and YSYEKL. CDR3 length: 12 residues. What was sequenced was whole blood. The receptor comes from an adult who was a healthcare worker with PCR-confirmed SARS-CoV-2 infection or an uninfected control (not recorded which). This rearrangement joins TRBV4-1 to TRBJ1-2, with D uncertain. CDR3 bases: TGCGCCAGCAGCCAACAAAACTATGGCTACACCTTC. It is translated as CASSQQNYGYTF.